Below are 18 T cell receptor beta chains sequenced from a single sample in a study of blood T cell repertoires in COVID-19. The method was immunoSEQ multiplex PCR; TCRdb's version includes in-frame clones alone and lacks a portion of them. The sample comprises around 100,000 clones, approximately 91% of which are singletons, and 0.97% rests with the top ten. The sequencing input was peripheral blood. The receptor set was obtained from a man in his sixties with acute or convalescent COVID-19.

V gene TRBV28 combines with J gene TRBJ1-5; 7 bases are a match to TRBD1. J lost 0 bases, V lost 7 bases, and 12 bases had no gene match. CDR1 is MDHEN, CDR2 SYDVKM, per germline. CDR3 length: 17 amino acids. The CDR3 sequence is CASTPTQGLYSNQPQHF. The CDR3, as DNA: TGTGCCAGCACCCCCACACAGGGGCTCTATAGCAATCAGCCCCAGCATTTT.

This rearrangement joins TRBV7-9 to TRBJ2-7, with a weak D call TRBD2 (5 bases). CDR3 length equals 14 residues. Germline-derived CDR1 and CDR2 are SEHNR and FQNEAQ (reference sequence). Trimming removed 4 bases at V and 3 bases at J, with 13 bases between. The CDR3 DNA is TGTGCCAGCAGCTCCGACGTGGGAGTCTACGAGCAGTACTTC. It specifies CASSSDVGVYEQYF.

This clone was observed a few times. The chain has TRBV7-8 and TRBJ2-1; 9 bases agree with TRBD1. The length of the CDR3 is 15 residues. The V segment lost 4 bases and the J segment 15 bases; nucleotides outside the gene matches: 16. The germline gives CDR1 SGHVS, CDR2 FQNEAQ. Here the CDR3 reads CASSSVGQGRSTLFF. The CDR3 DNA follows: TGTGCCAGCAGCTCCGTAGGACAGGGGAGGAGTACCCTGTTCTTC.

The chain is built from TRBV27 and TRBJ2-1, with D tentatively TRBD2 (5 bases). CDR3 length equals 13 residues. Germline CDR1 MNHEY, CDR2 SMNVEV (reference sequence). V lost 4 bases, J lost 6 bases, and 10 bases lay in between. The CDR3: CASSWTGTNEQFF. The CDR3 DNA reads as TGTGCCAGCAGTTGGACTGGCACCAATGAGCAGTTCTTC.

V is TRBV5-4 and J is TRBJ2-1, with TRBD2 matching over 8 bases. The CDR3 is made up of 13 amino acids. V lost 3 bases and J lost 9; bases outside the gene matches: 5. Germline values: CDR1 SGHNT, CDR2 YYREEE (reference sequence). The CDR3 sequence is CASSSGTRAEQFF. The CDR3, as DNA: TGTGCCAGCAGCTCCGGGACTAGGGCTGAGCAGTTCTTC. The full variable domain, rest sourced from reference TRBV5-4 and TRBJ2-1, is ETGVTQSPTHLIKTRGQQVTLRCSSQSGHNTVSWYQQALGQGPQFIFQYYREEENGRGNFPPRFSGLQFPNYSSELNVNALELDDSALYLCASSSGTRAEQFFGPGTRLTVL.

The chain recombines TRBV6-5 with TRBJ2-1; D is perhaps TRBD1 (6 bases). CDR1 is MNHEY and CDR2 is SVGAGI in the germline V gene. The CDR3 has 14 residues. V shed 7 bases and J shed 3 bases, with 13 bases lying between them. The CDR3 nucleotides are TGTGCCAGCACTCTACGGGACAACTACAATGAGCAGTTCTTC. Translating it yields CASTLRDNYNEQFF.

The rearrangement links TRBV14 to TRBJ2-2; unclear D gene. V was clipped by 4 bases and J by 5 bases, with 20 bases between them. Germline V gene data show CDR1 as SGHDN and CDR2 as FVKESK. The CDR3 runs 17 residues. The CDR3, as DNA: TGTGCCAGCAGCCGACTTCAGCTAGGCCTTTTAACCGGGGAGCTGTTTTTT. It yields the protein CASSRLQLGLLTGELFF. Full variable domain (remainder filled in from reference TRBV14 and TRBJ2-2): EAGVTQFPSHSVIEKGQTVTLRCDPISGHDNLYWYRRVMGKEIKFLLHFVKESKQDESGMPNNRFLAERTGGTYSTLKVQPAELEDSGVYFCASSRLQLGLLTGELFFGEGSRLTVL.

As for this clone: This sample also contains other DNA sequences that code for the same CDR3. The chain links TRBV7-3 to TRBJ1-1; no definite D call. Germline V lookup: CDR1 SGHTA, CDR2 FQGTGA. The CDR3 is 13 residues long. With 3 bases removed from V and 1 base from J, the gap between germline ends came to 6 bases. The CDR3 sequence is CASSFSGNTEAFF. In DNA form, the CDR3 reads TGTGCCAGCAGCTTTTCAGGGAACACTGAAGCTTTCTTT.

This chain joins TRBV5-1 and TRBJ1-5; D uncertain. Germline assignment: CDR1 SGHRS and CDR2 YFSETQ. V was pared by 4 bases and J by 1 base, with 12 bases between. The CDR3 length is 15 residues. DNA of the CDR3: TGCGCCAGCAGCAGGGTTGGAGGGAGCAATCAGCCCCAGCATTTT. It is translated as CASSRVGGSNQPQHF.

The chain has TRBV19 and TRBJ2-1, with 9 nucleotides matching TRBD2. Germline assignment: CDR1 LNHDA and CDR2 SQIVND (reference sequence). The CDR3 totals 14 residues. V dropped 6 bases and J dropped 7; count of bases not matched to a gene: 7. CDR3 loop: CASSGTSYGNEQFF. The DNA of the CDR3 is TGTGCCAGTAGCGGGACTAGCTACGGGAATGAGCAGTTCTTC.

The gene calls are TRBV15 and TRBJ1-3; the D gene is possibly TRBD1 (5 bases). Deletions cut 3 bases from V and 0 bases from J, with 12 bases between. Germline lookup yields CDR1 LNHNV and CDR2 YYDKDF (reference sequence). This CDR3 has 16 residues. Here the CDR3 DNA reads TGTGCCACCAGCAGCGACAGTATGAGCTCTGGAAACACCATATATTTT. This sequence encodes CATSSDSMSSGNTIYF.

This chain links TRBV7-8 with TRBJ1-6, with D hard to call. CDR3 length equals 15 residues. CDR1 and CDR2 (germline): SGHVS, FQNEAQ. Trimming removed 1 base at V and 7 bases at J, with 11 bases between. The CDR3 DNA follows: TGTGCCAGCAGCTTAGTAGAACGGGGAAATTCACCCCTCCACTTT. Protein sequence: CASSLVERGNSPLHF.

This CDR3 is CAISESQGSDHTIYF. In DNA, the CDR3 is TGTGCCATCAGTGAGTCACAGGGGAGTGACCACACCATATATTTT. The chain couples TRBV10-3 to TRBJ1-3; 7 bases line up with TRBD1. The CDR3 sequence is 15 residues long. In germline, CDR1 is ENHRY, CDR2 SYGVKD. V lost 0 bases and J lost 8; bases outside the gene matches: 7.

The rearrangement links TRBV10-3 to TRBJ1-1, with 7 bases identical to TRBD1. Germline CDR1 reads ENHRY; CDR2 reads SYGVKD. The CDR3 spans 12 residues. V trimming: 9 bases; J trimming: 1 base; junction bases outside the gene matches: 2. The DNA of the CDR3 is TGTGCCATAGGGACAGCGAACACTGAAGCTTTCTTT. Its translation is CAIGTANTEAFF.

The CDR3 here is CASSRPTGASGRYEQYF. CDR3 nucleotide sequence: TGTGCCAGTAGCCGACCCACGGGGGCTAGCGGGAGGTACGAGCAGTACTTC. This sequence joins TRBV19 and TRBJ2-7, with 11 bases identical to TRBD2. Per the germline V gene, CDR1 is LNHDA and CDR2 is SQIVND (reference sequence). The CDR3 has 17 amino acids. Trimming removed 6 bases from V and 4 bases from J; junction bases left unmatched: 14.

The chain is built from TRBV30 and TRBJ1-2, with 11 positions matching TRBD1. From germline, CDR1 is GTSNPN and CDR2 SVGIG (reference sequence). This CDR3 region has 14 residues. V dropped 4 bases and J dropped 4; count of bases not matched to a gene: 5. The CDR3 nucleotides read TGTGCCTGGAACCGGGACAGGGGGGGCTATGGCTACACCTTC. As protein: CAWNRDRGGYGYTF.

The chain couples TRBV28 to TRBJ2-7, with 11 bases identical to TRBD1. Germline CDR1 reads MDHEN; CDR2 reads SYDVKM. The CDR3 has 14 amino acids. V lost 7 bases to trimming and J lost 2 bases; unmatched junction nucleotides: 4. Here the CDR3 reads CASKGQGVPYEQYF. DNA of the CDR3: TGTGCCAGCAAGGGACAGGGGGTCCCCTACGAGCAGTACTTC.

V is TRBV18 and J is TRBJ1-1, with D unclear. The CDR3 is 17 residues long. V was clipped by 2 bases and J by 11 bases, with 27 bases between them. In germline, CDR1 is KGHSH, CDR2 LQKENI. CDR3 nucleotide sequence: TGTGCCAGCTCACCAATGGATATCTCCCAAAATCCTGGAGGGGCTTTCTTT. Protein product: CASSPMDISQNPGGAFF.